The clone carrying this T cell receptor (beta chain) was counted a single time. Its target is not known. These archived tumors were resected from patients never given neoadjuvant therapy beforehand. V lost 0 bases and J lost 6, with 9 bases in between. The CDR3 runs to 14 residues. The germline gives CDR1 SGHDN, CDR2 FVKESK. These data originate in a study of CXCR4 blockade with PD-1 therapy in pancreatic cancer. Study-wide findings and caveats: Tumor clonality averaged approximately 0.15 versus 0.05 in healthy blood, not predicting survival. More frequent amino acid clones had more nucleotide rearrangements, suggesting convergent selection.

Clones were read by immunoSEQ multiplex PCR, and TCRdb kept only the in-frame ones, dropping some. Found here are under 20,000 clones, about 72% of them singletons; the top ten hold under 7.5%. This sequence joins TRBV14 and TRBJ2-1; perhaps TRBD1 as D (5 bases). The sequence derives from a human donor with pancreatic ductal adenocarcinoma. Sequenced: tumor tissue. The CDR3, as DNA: TGTGCCAGCAGCCAAGAAGGCAGGGTCAATGAGCAGTTCTTC. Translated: CASSQEGRVNEQFF.